The subject of this entry is one T cell receptor (beta chain). Original data processing: Amplification with reference gene primers provided the estimates of nucleated cell counts. Some clones are missing from TCRdb's copy, which holds only in-frame ones; the method was immunoSEQ multiplex PCR. The DNA gave D and trimming, while V, J and clone size come from that table. This sample has 200,000 to 250,000 clones, with about 84% found just once. Resolution of symptoms, clearance, or two negative PCRs was present in recovered Cohort 3 donors. This entry comes from a study of blood T cell repertoires in COVID-19. Study background: Donors in the United States, Italy and Spain gave samples during acute or convalescent COVID-19. The analysed material was cDNA or gDNA that came from T cells, B-cell-depleted T cells, or PBMCs.

V dropped 4 bases and J dropped 7 bases, with 15 bases sitting between them. The CDR3 is made up of 14 amino acids. CDR1 and CDR2 from the germline V gene are SGHRS and YFSETQ. This TCR was recovered from a woman in her fifties or sixties who had recovered from COVID-19. The sequenced sample was PBMCs or T cells enriched from blood (not recorded which). V usage is TRBV5-1 and J usage is TRBJ2-1; perhaps TRBD2 as D (6 bases). The CDR3, as DNA: TGCGCCAGCAGCAATGGGACTGATAGGAATGAGCAGTTCTTC. Amino acid sequence: CASSNGTDRNEQFF.